The sequence of this T cell receptor beta chain was determined in a study of T cells in Graves' hyperthyroidism and ophthalmopathy. About the study: Peripheral blood draws took place at initial diagnosis, ahead of any treatment. Study-wide results and caveats: Onset of ophthalmopathy came a median approximately 6.9 months after the model predicted it. Most thyroid clonotypes expanded above 0.001 appeared in blood too.

This clonotype was observed at least ten times. What it binds is unknown. The diagnostic basis comprised clinical symptoms, serum thyroxine and TRAb, thyroid ultrasound and orbital computed tomography. From RNA transcripts, TCR beta CDR3 regions were amplified. The TCR CDR3 first-round RT-PCR relied on the HTBI primer set. Each CDR3 protein is one row after TCRdb ran MiXCR on the multiplex PCR reads. The sample consists of hundreds of thousands of distinct CDR3 sequences, approximately 14% of them appearing once. The TCR originated in a woman aged 18-29 years with Graves' hyperthyroidism. The sample consisted of blood.

The CDR3 region is CASSWGGGGDYEQYF. DNA of the CDR3: TGTGCCAGCAGCTGGGGGGGGGGAGGAGATTACGAGCAGTACTTC. The rearrangement joins TRBV5-5 to TRBJ2-7; TRBD2 aligns across 7 bases. Per germline, CDR1 SGHKS and CDR2 YYEKEE (reference sequence). CDR3 size: 15 residues. V was pared by 3 bases and J by 4 bases, with 10 bases of the junction left unmatched.